These 9 T cell receptor beta chains share one sample of origin, sequenced in a study of blood T cell repertoires in COVID-19. Sequencing used immunoSEQ multiplex PCR; TCRdb keeps in-frame clones, though not all of them. This repertoire shows fewer than 250,000 clones, 80% to 90% found once; its top ten account for roughly 3.8%. Sequenced input: PBMCs or T cells enriched from blood (not recorded which). The receptors derive from a middle-aged woman with acute COVID-19.

The chain carries TRBV27 and TRBJ2-7; D perhaps matches TRBD2 (5 bases). The V gene lost 2 bases and the J gene lost 2 bases, with 13 bases spanning the gap. Looked up from germline, CDR1 is MNHEY and CDR2 is SMNVEV (reference sequence). This CDR3 region has 15 residues. The DNA for the CDR3 is TGTGCCAGCAGTTTACAGACCAGCGGTCCCTACGAGCAGTACTTC. Amino acid sequence: CASSLQTSGPYEQYF.

The chain couples TRBV4-1 to TRBJ1-6; possible D gene TRBD1, 6 bases. Germline V gene data show CDR1 as MGHRA and CDR2 as YSYEKL. Deletions cut 1 base from V and 5 bases from J, with 9 bases between. This CDR3 contains 15 residues. CDR3 sequence (DNA): TGCGCCAGCAGCCAAGGGACAGCAAATAATTCACCCCTCCACTTT. Translating it yields CASSQGTANNSPLHF.

The gene calls are TRBV29-1 and TRBJ1-1; D call uncertain. The V gene's germline CDR1 is SQVTM and CDR2 ANQGSEA. V was shortened by 2 bases and J by 2 bases, with 6 bases between the two germline ends. This CDR3 contains 12 residues. This chain's CDR3 is CSVETPNTEAFF. The CDR3 DNA reads as TGCAGCGTTGAAACACCCAACACTGAAGCTTTCTTT.

The genes are TRBV27 and TRBJ2-7, with TRBD1 matching 10 bases. V lost 8 bases and J lost 7; bases outside the gene matches: 14. The germline CDR1 and CDR2 sequences are MNHEY and SMNVEV (reference sequence). This CDR3 has 15 residues. CDR3 in DNA: TGTGCCAGCCGTTCGACCGGGACAGGGGCGGGGGAGCAGTACTTC. Its protein product is CASRSTGTGAGEQYF.

This clone was observed a handful of times. V is TRBV10-3 and J is TRBJ2-7; 8 bases are a match to TRBD1. Trimming at V came to 2 bases and at J to 3 bases, leaving 9 bases not matched to a gene. Germline assignment: CDR1 ENHRY and CDR2 SYGVKD. The CDR3 totals 16 residues. This CDR3 is CAISEGRTGLGYEQYF. For the CDR3, the DNA is TGTGCCATCAGTGAGGGAAGGACAGGGTTAGGCTACGAGCAGTACTTC.

This clone has ten or more counts. J is TRBJ2-7 and V is TRBV18, with D possibly TRBD2 on 6 matching bases. This CDR3 region has 16 residues. V lost 3 bases and J lost 5, with 20 bases in between. From germline, CDR1 is KGHSH and CDR2 LQKENI. The DNA for the CDR3 is TGTGCCAGCTCACCTGACCGGGGACTGGACCCCCACGAGCAGTACTTC. It is translated as CASSPDRGLDPHEQYF.

CDR3 sequence (DNA): TGCGCCAGCAGCCAAGGCCCAGGGGGCGATGAGCAGTACTTC. It yields the protein CASSQGPGGDEQYF. The rearrangement uses TRBV4-3 and TRBJ2-7; 8 nucleotides agree with TRBD1. Per germline, CDR1 LGHNA and CDR2 YSLEER. This CDR3 has 14 residues. V dropped 1 base and J dropped 7; count of bases not matched to a gene: 6.

The chain employs TRBV10-1 and TRBJ1-4; 7 bases map to TRBD1. The CDR3 runs 14 residues. J gave up 5 bases and V 9 bases, and 9 bases lay outside the gene matches. Germline V gives CDR1 WNHNN, CDR2 SYGVQD (reference sequence). CDR3 residues: CARARTGTNEKLFF. CDR3 coding DNA: TGCGCCAGGGCAAGGACAGGCACGAATGAAAAACTGTTTTTT.

The chain joins TRBV19 to TRBJ2-1, with D possibly matching TRBD2 (6 bases). CDR3 size: 14 residues. CDR1 is LNHDA and CDR2 is SQIVND in the germline V gene (reference sequence). The germline V and J ends were trimmed by 3 bases and 3 bases, with 9 bases remaining between them. CDR3 region: CASSMGGVYNEQFF. The CDR3 DNA is TGTGCCAGTAGTATGGGAGGAGTCTACAATGAGCAGTTCTTC.